This T cell receptor (beta chain) was sequenced in a study of blood T cell repertoires in COVID-19. Study-level information: Nucleic acid was either cDNA or gDNA, and it came from T cells, B-cell-depleted T cells, or PBMCs.

Germline V gene lookup returns CDR1 MNHEY and CDR2 SMNVEV (reference sequence). The CDR3 is 14 residues long. Between the trimmed V and J ends, which lost 4 bases and 4 bases, there was a span of 11 bases. Here immunoSEQ multiplex PCR was the method, and the copy in TCRdb shows in-frame clones only, minus some. The table includes 270,000 or so clones, around 90% detected once. This clonotype originated in a middle-aged woman who had recovered from COVID-19. The chain carries TRBV27 and TRBJ2-1, with TRBD2 as a possible D gene (7 bases). Sequenced: peripheral blood. The CDR3 loop is CASSWGGGYNEQFF. The CDR3 DNA follows: TGTGCCAGCAGTTGGGGGGGCGGATACAATGAGCAGTTCTTC.